A selection of T cell receptor beta chains follows, all from one sample in a study of memory CD8 T cells in hepatitis C reinfection. Here immunoSEQ multiplex PCR was the method, and the copy in TCRdb shows in-frame clones only, minus some. Its clone listing holds about 48 clones. The specimen was HCV tetramer-positive CD8+ T cells sorted from blood. Receptor source: a man aged 50-60 years with hepatitis C virus infection. Each CDR3 is given with its conserved first and last residue. The D gene is left open where the match is weak. A row's size may be missing; if present it is once, few, many or a size class.

>-|TRBV4-3|-|TRBJ2-7
TGCGCCAGCAGCCAAGAGCCTTGGGGGGAAGGGCTGGGGTACGAGCAGTACTTC
CASSQEPWGEGLGYEQYF
>-|TRBV13|-|TRBJ1-5
TGTGCCAGCAGCTTCAGCGGCCCCAATCAGCCCCAGCATTTT
CASSFSGPNQPQHF
>TRBD2|TRBV6-1|hyperexpanded|TRBJ2-7
TGTGCCAGCAGCGATCCCCTAGCGGGAGGAAATGAGCAGTACTTC
CASSDPLAGGNEQYF
>-|TRBV4-1|-|TRBJ1-1
TGCGCCAGCAGCCAAGCAGCCGGAGTCGGGTATCCCACTGAAGCTTTCTTT
CASSQAAGVGYPTEAFF
>-|TRBV2|-|TRBJ1-1
TGTGCCACCCAAACTCCCAAGGAACAGGGAGCTTTCTTT
CATQTPKEQGAFF
>-|TRBV14|-|TRBJ2-1
TGTGCCAGCAGCAATCCGACAGGAACTTTTATGGACAATGAGCAGTTCTTC
CASSNPTGTFMDNEQFF
>TRBD2|TRBV4-2|hyperexpanded|TRBJ2-7
TGTGCCAGCAGCCAACTACTAGCGGGAGGTTCCTACGAGCAGTACTTC
CASSQLLAGGSYEQYF
>-|TRBV14|hyperexpanded|TRBJ1-1
TGTGCCAGCAGCCGAGGGCCCGACACTGAAGCTTTCTTT
CASSRGPDTEAFF
>TRBD1|TRBV5-6|hyperexpanded|TRBJ1-2
TGTGCCAGCAGCCAGGGTGGGGACAGGGGGGATCCAGGTGACGGCTACACCTTC
CASSQGGDRGDPGDGYTF
>-|TRBV15|-|TRBJ2-7
TGTGCCACCAGCAGAGATCACGGGAACCCCTACGAGCAGTACTTC
CATSRDHGNPYEQYF
>-|TRBV27|hyperexpanded|TRBJ2-7
TGTGCCAGCAGTCTCGGGACTCAAACCTACGAGCAGTACTTC
CASSLGTQTYEQYF
>TRBD1|TRBV27|-|TRBJ1-3
TGTGCCAGTTCCGGCGTCCCGGGACAGGGGGCGCCTGGAAACACCATATATTTT
CASSGVPGQGAPGNTIYF
>TRBD1|TRBV10-3|-|TRBJ1-3
TGTGCCATCAGTAGGGACAGCATTCAGTTTGGAAACACCATATATTTT
CAISRDSIQFGNTIYF
>-|TRBV7-9|-|TRBJ1-5
TGTGCGAGCATCAGTAGCAATAAGCCCCAGCATTTT
CASISSNKPQHF
>-|TRBV19|-|TRBJ1-5
TGTGCCACCTCAGGGCAGGGGTTTTATCAGCCCCAGCATTTT
CATSGQGFYQPQHF
>TRBD2|TRBV11-1|-|TRBJ2-3
TGTGCCAGCAGCTTATTTCTAGCGGGGTCCCCTAGCACAGATACGCAGTATTTT
CASSLFLAGSPSTDTQYF